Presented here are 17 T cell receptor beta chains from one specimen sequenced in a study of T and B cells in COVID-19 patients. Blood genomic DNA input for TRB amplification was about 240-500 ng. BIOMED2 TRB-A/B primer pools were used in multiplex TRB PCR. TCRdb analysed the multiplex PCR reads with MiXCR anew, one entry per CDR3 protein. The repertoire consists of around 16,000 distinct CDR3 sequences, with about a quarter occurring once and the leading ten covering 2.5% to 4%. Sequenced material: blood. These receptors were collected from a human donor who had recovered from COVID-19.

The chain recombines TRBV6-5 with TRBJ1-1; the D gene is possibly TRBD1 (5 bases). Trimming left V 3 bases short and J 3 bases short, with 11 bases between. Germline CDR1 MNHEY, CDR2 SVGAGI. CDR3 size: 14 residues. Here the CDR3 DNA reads TGTGCCAGCAGTTATCGACAGATAGACACTGAAGCTTTCTTT. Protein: CASSYRQIDTEAFF.

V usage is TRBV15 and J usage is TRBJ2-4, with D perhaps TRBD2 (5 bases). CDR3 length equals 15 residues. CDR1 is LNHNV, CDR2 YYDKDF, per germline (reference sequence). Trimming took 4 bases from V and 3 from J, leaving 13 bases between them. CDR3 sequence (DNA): TGTGCCACCAGCACCATGAGGGTAGACAAAAACATTCAGTACTTC. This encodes CATSTMRVDKNIQYF.

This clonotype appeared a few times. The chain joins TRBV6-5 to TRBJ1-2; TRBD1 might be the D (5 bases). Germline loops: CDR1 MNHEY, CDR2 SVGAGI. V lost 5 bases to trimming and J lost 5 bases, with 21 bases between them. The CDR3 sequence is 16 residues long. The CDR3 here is CASSPLIAGTGYGYTF. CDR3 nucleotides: TGTGCCAGCAGTCCCCTAATCGCGGGGACGGGTTATGGCTACACCTTC.

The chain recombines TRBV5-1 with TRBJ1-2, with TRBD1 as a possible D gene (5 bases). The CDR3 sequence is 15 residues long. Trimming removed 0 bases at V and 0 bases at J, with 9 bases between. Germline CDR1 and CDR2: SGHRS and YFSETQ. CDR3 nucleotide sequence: TGCGCCAGCAGCTTGGATGACAGAGCTAACTATGGCTACACCTTC. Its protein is CASSLDDRANYGYTF.

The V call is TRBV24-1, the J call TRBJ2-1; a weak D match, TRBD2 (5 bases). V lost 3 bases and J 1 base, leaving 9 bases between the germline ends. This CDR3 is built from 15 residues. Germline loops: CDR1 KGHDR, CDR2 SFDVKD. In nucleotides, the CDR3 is TGTGCCACCAGTGATGGACTTTCTTCCTACAATGAGCAGTTCTTC. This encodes CATSDGLSSYNEQFF.

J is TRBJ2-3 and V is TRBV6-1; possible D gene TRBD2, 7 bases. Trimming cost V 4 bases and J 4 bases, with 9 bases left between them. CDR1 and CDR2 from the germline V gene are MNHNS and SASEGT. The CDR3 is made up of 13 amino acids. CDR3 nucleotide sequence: TGTGCCAGCAGTGGGGGGGGGCCAGATACGCAGTATTTT. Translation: CASSGGGPDTQYF.

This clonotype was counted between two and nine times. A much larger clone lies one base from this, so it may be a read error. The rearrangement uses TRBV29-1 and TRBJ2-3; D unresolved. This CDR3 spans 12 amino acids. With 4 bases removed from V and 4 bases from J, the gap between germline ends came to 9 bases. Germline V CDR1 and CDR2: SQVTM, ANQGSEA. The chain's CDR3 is CSVALIADTQYF. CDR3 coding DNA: TGCAGCGTTGCACTGATCGCAGATACGCAGTATTTT.

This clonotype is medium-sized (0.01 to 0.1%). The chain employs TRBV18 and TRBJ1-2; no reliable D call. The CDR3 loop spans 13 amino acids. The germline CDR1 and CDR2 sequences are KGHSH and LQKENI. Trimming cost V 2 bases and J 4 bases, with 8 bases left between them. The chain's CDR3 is CASSPLPVYGYTF. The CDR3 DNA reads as TGTGCCAGCTCACCATTGCCAGTCTATGGCTACACCTTC.

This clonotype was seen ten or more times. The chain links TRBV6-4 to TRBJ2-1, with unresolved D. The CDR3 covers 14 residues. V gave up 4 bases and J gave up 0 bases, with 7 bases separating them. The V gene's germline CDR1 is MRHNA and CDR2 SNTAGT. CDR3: CASSGNSSYNEQFF. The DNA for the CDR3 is TGTGCCAGCAGTGGGAACAGCTCCTACAATGAGCAGTTCTTC.

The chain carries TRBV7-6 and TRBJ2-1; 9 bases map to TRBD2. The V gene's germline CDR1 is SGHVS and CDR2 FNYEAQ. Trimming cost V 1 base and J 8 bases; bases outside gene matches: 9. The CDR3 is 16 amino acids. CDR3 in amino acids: CASSLGGGRALDEQFF. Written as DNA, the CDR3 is TGTGCCAGCAGCTTAGGGGGCGGGAGGGCCTTAGATGAGCAGTTCTTC.

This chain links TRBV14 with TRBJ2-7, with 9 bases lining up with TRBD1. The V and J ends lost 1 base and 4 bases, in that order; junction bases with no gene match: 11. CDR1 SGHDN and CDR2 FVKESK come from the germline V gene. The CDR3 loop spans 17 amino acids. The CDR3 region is CASSQALDWDRDYEQYF. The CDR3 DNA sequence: TGTGCCAGCAGCCAAGCCCTCGATTGGGACAGGGATTACGAGCAGTACTTC. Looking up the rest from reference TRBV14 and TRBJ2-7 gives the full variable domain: EAGVTQFPSHSVIEKGQTVTLRCDPISGHDNLYWYRRVMGKEIKFLLHFVKESKQDESGMPNNRFLAERTGGTYSTLKVQPAELEDSGVYFCASSQALDWDRDYEQYFGPGTRLTVT.

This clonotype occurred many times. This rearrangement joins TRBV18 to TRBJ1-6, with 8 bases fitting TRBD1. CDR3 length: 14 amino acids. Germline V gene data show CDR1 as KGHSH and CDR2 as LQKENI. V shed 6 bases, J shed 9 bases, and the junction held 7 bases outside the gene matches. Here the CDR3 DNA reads TGTGCCAGCTCGTCGGACAGGGTCGGTTCACCCCTCCACTTT. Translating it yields CASSSDRVGSPLHF.

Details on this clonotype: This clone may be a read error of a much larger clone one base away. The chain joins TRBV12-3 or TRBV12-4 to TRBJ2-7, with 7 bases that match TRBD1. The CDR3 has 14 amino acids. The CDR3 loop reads CASRDGTAPYEKYF. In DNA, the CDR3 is TGTGCCAGCAGGGACGGGACAGCTCCCTACGAGAAGTACTTC.

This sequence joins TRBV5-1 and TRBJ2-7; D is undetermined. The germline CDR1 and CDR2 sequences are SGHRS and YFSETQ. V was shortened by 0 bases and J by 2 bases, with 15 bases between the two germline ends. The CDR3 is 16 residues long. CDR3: CASSLGVLGSPYEQYF. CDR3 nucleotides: TGCGCCAGCAGCTTGGGAGTTCTGGGCAGCCCCTACGAGCAGTACTTC.

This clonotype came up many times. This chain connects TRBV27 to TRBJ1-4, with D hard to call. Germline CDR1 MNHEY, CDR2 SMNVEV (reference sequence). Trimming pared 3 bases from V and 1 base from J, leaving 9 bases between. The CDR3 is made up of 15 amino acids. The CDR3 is CASSFGRLTNEKLFF. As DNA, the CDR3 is TGTGCCAGCAGTTTCGGACGGCTAACTAATGAAAAACTGTTTTTT.

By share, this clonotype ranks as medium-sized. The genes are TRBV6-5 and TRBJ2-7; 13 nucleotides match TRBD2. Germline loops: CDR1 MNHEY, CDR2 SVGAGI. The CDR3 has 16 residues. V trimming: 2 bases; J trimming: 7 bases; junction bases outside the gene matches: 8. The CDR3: CASSYVGLAGAWEQYF. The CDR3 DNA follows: TGTGCCAGCAGTTACGTAGGACTAGCGGGAGCGTGGGAGCAGTACTTC.

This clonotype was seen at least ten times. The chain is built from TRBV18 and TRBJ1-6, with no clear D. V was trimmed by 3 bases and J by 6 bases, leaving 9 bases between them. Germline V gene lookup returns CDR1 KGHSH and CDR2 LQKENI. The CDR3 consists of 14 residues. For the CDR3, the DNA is TGTGCCAGCTCACCCTCAGAAAGTAATTCACCCCTCCACTTT. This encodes CASSPSESNSPLHF.